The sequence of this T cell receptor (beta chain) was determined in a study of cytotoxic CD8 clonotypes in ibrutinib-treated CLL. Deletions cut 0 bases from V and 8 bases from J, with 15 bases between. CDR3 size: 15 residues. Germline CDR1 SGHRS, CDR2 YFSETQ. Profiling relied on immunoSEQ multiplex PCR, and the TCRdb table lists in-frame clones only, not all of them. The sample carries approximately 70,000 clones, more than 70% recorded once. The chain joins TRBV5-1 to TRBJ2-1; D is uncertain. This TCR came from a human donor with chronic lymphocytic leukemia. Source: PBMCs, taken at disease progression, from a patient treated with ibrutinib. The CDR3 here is CASSLDPRSAHEQFF. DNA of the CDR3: TGCGCCAGCAGCTTGGACCCTAGAAGCGCTCATGAGCAGTTCTTC.